The TCR beta chain under discussion was sequenced for a study of cytomegalovirus exposure and HLA in healthy donors. Study outcomes and limitations: The study designated 164 TCR beta chains cytomegalovirus-associated. Reported performance of the classifier showed diagnosis of cytomegalovirus status with high specificity and sensitivity.

A note on this clone: Its matching antigen is unknown.

The donors belonged to the roughly 130-subject validation cohort, separate from the approximately 670-subject first cohort. With 10 bases removed from V and 3 bases from J, the gap between germline ends came to 15 bases. The CDR3 spans 13 residues. CDR1 MNHNS and CDR2 SASEGT come from the germline V gene. Data came from immunoSEQ multiplex PCR; TCRdb stores just in-frame clones and leaves some out. The sample includes some 130,000 clones, 89% of them seen just once. This chain uses TRBV6-1 with TRBJ1-1; D gene ambiguous. This receptor was obtained from a woman aged 18 to 35 in good health and CMV-seronegative. The source material was PBMCs. The CDR3 DNA is TGTGCCACCAGACTAACACGGGACACTGAAGCTTTCTTT. It yields the protein CATRLTRDTEAFF.